These T cell receptor beta chains were read from a single sample in a study of human T cells and chemical hapten exposure. In TCRdb, the RACE reads were re-called with MiXCR into one record per CDR3 protein. The sample includes over 75,000 distinct CDR3 sequences, approximately 8% of them seen just once. This specimen was whole blood, taken in connection with sensitization to the hapten diphenylcyclopropenone (DPC). The receptors shown here come from a woman between 25 and 40 years old with alopecia areata. Some clones in this sample may be carry-over from other donors' samples. Each CDR3 is given with its conserved first and last residue.

TRBV12-3/TRBV12-4	TRBJ1-1	CASTFDPYTEAFF
TRBV10-3	TRBJ2-1	CAISARLAGEHNEQFF
TRBV29-1	TRBJ2-3	CSVADKGPTDTQYF
TRBV2	TRBJ1-1	CASRSPGGRQSYAFF
TRBV12-2	TRBJ1-6	CASRLVRDPTEWLSPLHF
TRBV6-5	TRBJ2-1	CASSFRGGAGEQFF
TRBV20-1	TRBJ1-5	CSARPHSNQPQHF
TRBV6-6	TRBJ1-4	CASSQGGRQGKEKLFF
TRBV6-6	TRBJ1-1	CASSDNVRLNTEAFF
TRBV20-1	TRBJ2-4	CSARRVDKNIQYF
TRBV12-3/TRBV12-4	TRBJ1-2	CASSFAIQGDGYTF
TRBV6-2/TRBV6-3	TRBJ2-3	CASSYGTGGSTDTQYF
TRBV10-2	TRBJ1-2	CASSVAGDANYGYTF
TRBV21-1	TRBJ2-2	CASSRNWTLTLSTGELFF
TRBV25-1	TRBJ1-2	CASGQGASLGYTF
TRBV3-1	TRBJ1-2	CASSQAGRGGYTF
TRBV20-1	TRBJ2-1	CSARAFTGTRGNEQFF
TRBV20-1	TRBJ2-7	CSARDQGRAEQYF
TRBV12-3/TRBV12-4	TRBJ2-3	CASSYQPQWSTDTQYF
TRBV5-5	TRBJ2-7	CASSFSGTLSYEQYF
TRBV5-1	TRBJ2-7	CASSLEAGASYEQYF
TRBV7-9	TRBJ1-1	CASSSQDEAFF
TRBV5-1	TRBJ1-1	CASSLEGAAFF
TRBV5-1	TRBJ2-7	CASSLGGSEQYF
TRBV12-3/TRBV12-4	TRBJ1-1	CASSLLYFEAFF
TRBV4-2	TRBJ1-6	CASSQAGYLKGQEADSPLHF
TRBV19	TRBJ1-1	CASSSRTGNTEAFF
TRBV19	TRBJ2-2	CASSPLDRDTGELFF
TRBV20-1	TRBJ2-2	CSARGGGAGELFF
TRBV20-1	TRBJ1-1	CSARDRGNTEAFF
TRBV20-1	TRBJ1-2	CSASKDPLDGGYTF
TRBV27	TRBJ1-4	CASSSQTTNEKLFF
TRBV30	TRBJ2-4	CAWSVARGDIQYF
TRBV7-6	TRBJ2-1	CASSLVSQRGNNEQFF
TRBV4-2	TRBJ1-2	CASSQDRTDTYGYTF
TRBV20-1	TRBJ2-3	CSATNRLAGGSTDTQYF
TRBV29-1	TRBJ1-1	CSVDKNTEAFF
TRBV29-1	TRBJ1-1	CSADRGIEAFF
TRBV5-1	TRBJ2-7	CASSLNSNLYEQYF
TRBV30	TRBJ2-7	CAWRGQGVSYEQYF
TRBV18	TRBJ1-4	CASSPSRLNEKLFF
TRBV7-6	TRBJ2-5	CASSPTTTGGTQYF
TRBV7-7	TRBJ1-3	CASSLDRGSGNTIYF
TRBV3-1	TRBJ1-6	CASSQDLGSPLHF
TRBV7-9	TRBJ2-7	CASSLVESYEQYF
TRBV29-1	TRBJ1-2	CSVLFGGSFYGYTF
TRBV11-2	TRBJ1-1	CASSLPMHTPGGTEAFF